This entry lists 8 T cell receptor beta chains sequenced from one sample in a study of early T cells in non-severe SARS-CoV-2 infection. TCRdb re-analysed the 5' RACE reads in MiXCR, keeping a single row per CDR3 protein. The sample gives 25,000 to 35,000 distinct CDR3 sequences, under 6.5% of which show up once; 13% is in the top ten. Sample: whole blood. Receptor source: an adult who was a healthcare worker with PCR-confirmed SARS-CoV-2 infection or an uninfected control (not recorded which).

Many counts were recorded for this clonotype. The gene calls are TRBV7-2 and TRBJ2-1; possibly TRBD2 for D (7 bases). CDR3 length: 16 amino acids. The germline CDR1 and CDR2 sequences are SGHTA and FQGNSA. Trimming took 11 bases from V and 6 from J, leaving 26 bases between them. The CDR3 reads CAVPHWGGLGVNEQFF. The DNA of the CDR3 is TGTGCCGTACCCCACTGGGGGGGCCTAGGGGTCAATGAGCAGTTCTTC.

This clonotype was seen repeatedly, ten times or more. This sequence joins TRBV12-3 or TRBV12-4 and TRBJ2-3; perhaps TRBD2 as D (6 bases). Trimming cost V 3 bases and J 0 bases, with 10 bases left between them. The CDR3 has 15 amino acids. The CDR3 reads CASSFLGGSTDTQYF. The CDR3 DNA reads as TGTGCCAGCAGTTTTTTGGGGGGTAGCACAGATACGCAGTATTTT.

This clonotype has a count of ten or more. The CDR3 region is CASRPTGGGSYGYTF. As DNA, the CDR3 is TGCGCCAGCAGACCCACAGGGGGCGGCAGCTATGGCTACACCTTC. This chain uses TRBV5-1 with TRBJ1-2; TRBD1 matches at 9 bases. The germline CDR1 and CDR2 sequences are SGHRS and YFSETQ. The CDR3 covers 15 residues. Trimming cost V 5 bases and J 4 bases; bases outside gene matches: 9.

This clonotype was seen many times. The chain links TRBV10-3 to TRBJ2-5; either TRBD1 or TRBD2 may supply D (5 bases each). CDR1 and CDR2 from the germline V gene are ENHRY and SYGVKD. The length of the CDR3 is 13 residues. V shed 10 bases and J shed 1 base, with 13 bases lying between them. The CDR3 bases are TGTGCCACCCTCGGGGCTCTCCAAGAGACCCAGTACTTC. It specifies CATLGALQETQYF.

This clonotype came up many times. This chain uses TRBV7-9 with TRBJ2-7, with D maybe TRBD1 (6 bases). Germline CDR1 is SEHNR and CDR2 is FQNEAQ (reference sequence). The CDR3 contains 11 residues. V was trimmed by 0 bases and J by 12 bases, leaving 9 bases between them. CDR3 region: CASSLAQGRYF. In DNA form, the CDR3 reads TGTGCCAGCAGCTTAGCACAGGGCCGGTACTTC.

In its sample, this clonotype was seen many times. The chain carries TRBV6-2 or TRBV6-3 and TRBJ2-1; no definite D call. V was pared by 2 bases and J by 15 bases, with 14 bases between. The CDR3 loop spans 12 amino acids. Germline CDR1 and CDR2: MNHEY and SVGEGT. CDR3 in DNA: TGTGCCAGCAGTTACGGCCGATCTGATACGTTCTTC. Translation gives CASSYGRSDTFF.

A word on this clonotype: A much larger clone lies a single base off, so this may be a read error. This chain uses TRBV9 with TRBJ2-7; 8 nucleotides line up with TRBD2. The V and J ends lost 3 bases and 4 bases, in that order; junction bases with no gene match: 6. From germline, CDR1 is SGDLS and CDR2 YYNGEE. The CDR3 totals 14 residues. CDR3 loop: CASSAEAGGYEQYF. In nucleotides, the CDR3 is TGTGCCAGCAGCGCAGAGGCGGGGGGATACGAGCAGTACTTC.

This clonotype was recorded many times. J is TRBJ1-5 and V is TRBV11-2; the match to TRBD1 covers 7 bases. Trimming removed 5 bases from V and 1 base from J; junction bases left unmatched: 11. The CDR3 is made up of 17 amino acids. CDR1 and CDR2 (germline): SGHAT, FQNNGV. The CDR3 region is CASSRGQSALSNQPQHF. The CDR3 DNA sequence: TGTGCCAGCAGCCGGGGACAGTCGGCGTTGAGCAATCAGCCCCAGCATTTT.